There are many counts of the clone carrying this TCR beta chain. What it binds is not known. TCRdb itself ran the 5' RACE reads through MiXCR, one entry per CDR3 protein. The profile shows 150,000 or so distinct CDR3 sequences, 3.5% of them singletons. These data belong to a study of identical twins. Germline V gene lookup returns CDR1 MNHEY and CDR2 SMNVEV (reference sequence). CDR3 length: 15 amino acids. Unmatched junction bases numbered 8, after V lost 5 bases and J lost 7 bases. Study observations and caveats: The models systematically underestimated how much out-of-frame TCR alpha was shared in monozygotic twins. The more abundant beta clonotypes in cord blood had fewer insertions, and memory repertoires did not show this. Conclusions relied on cross-sectional statistical analysis, not following the same donors. The study found excess low generation probability among twin-shared out-of-frame alpha sequences.

J is TRBJ1-5 and V is TRBV27; 10 nucleotides align to TRBD1. The receptor was derived from a man aged 18-30 years in good health. Input material: memory T cells sorted from blood. Written as DNA, the CDR3 is TGTGCCAGCAGTCCGGGGACAGGGGTGGGGCAGCCCCAGCATTTT. It yields the protein CASSPGTGVGQPQHF.